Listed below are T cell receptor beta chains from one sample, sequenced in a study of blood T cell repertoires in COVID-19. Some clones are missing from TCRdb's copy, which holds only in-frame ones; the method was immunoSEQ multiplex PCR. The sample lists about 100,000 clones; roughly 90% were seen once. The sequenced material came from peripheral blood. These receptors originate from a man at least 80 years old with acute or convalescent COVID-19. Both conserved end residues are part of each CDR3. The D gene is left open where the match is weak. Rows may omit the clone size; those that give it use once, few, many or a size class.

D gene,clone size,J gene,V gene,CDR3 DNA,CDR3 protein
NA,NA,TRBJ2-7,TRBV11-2,TGTGCCAGCAGCTTAGATGGTGGGGATAGGGACTCTTCCTTC,CASSLDGGDRDSSF
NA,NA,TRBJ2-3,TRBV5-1,TGCGCCAGCAGCTTGGTTCTAGCGGAGGGGGGAGATACGCAGTATTTT,CASSLVLAEGGDTQYF
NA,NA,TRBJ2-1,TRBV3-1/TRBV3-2,TGTGCCAGCAGCCCACAGGGGTTACTAGCGGAGAGCTCCTACAATGAGCAGTTCTTC,CASSPQGLLAESSYNEQFF
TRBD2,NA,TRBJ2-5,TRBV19,TGTGCCAGTAGTATAGGGGGACTAAATCAAGAGACCCAGTACTTC,CASSIGGLNQETQYF
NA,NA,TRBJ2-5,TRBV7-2,TGTGCCAGCAGCTTAGTTCTCCAAGAGACCCAGTACTTC,CASSLVLQETQYF
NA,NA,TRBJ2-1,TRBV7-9,TGTGCCAGCAGCTTAATCGGTTATGAGCAGTTCTTC,CASSLIGYEQFF
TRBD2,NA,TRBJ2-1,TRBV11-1,TGTGCCAGCAGCGTCGCGGGAGGCCCCAATGAGCAGTTCTTC,CASSVAGGPNEQFF
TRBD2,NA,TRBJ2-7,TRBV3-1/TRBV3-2,TGTGCCAGCAGCCAAGGCGGGGGAGTCTACGAGCAGTACTTC,CASSQGGGVYEQYF
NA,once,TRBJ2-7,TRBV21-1,TGTGCCAGCAGCAAATTGTACAGGCCAAACTCCTACGAGCAGTACTTC,CASSKLYRPNSYEQYF
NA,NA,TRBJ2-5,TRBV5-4,TGTGCCAGCAGCTCCAGGGATGAGACCCAGTACTTC,CASSSRDETQYF
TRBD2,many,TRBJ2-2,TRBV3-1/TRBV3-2,TGTGCCAGCAGGCCCCTAGCGGGAGAAACCGGGGAGCTGTTTTTT,CASRPLAGETGELFF
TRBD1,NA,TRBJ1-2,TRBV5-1,TGCGCCAGCAGCTTCGACAGGGGGGCCCTCTACACCTTC,CASSFDRGALYTF
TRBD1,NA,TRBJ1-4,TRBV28,TGTGCCAGCAGTCGAGGACAGGGGGCAGAAAAACTGTTTTTT,CASSRGQGAEKLFF
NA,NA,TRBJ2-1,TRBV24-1,TGTGCCACCAGTGACCACGACTACGATGAGCAGTTCTTC,CATSDHDYDEQFF
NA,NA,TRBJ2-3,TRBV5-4,TGTGCCAGCAGTTCTGACCAAAAGGACGGGGAGGGCACAGATACGCAGTATTTT,CASSSDQKDGEGTDTQYF
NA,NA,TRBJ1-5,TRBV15,TGTGCCACCAGCACACCAAATAATGAGGGGCCCCAGCATTTT,CATSTPNNEGPQHF
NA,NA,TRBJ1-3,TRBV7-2,TGTGCCAGCAGCTTAGTTTCGAACCCCTACTCTGGAAACACCATATATTTT,CASSLVSNPYSGNTIYF
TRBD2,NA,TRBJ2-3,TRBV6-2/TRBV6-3,TGTGCCAGCAGCCCCTACCTCCGACTAGCGGTGGGCACAGATACGCAGTATTTT,CASSPYLRLAVGTDTQYF
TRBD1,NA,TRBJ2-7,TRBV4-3,TGCGCCAGCAGCCATAATTCCGGGACAGAGTACGAGCAGTACTTC,CASSHNSGTEYEQYF
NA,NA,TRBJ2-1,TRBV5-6,TGTGCCAGCAGCTTTGGGCCGATTGGTGAGCAGTTCTTC,CASSFGPIGEQFF
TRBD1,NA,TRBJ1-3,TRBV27,TGTGCCAGCAGTTTATCGAATCCCTTGGACAGGGCTGGAAACACCATATATTTT,CASSLSNPLDRAGNTIYF
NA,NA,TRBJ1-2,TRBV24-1,TGTGCCACCAGTGGACCGGACAGAGGGAAGTTTGGCTACACCTTC,CATSGPDRGKFGYTF
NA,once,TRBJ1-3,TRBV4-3,TGCGCCAGCAGCCAAGATTCGGGCAGGGCGGCTGGAAACACCATATATTTT,CASSQDSGRAAGNTIYF
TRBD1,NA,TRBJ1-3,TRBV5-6,TGTGCCAGCAGCTCACCTCCCGGGACAGGGGGCTCTGGAAACACCATATATTTT,CASSSPPGTGGSGNTIYF
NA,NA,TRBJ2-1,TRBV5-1,TGCGCCAGCAGCTTACGGGGTCGGGGAGAGCAGTTCTTC,CASSLRGRGEQFF
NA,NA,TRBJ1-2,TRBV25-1,TGTGCCAGCAGTGATCCCGGGTTACACTATGGCTACACCTTC,CASSDPGLHYGYTF
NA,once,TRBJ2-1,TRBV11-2,TGTGCCAGCAGCTTTCGTGGGTCGGGAGTAGGAAATGAGCAGTTCTTC,CASSFRGSGVGNEQFF